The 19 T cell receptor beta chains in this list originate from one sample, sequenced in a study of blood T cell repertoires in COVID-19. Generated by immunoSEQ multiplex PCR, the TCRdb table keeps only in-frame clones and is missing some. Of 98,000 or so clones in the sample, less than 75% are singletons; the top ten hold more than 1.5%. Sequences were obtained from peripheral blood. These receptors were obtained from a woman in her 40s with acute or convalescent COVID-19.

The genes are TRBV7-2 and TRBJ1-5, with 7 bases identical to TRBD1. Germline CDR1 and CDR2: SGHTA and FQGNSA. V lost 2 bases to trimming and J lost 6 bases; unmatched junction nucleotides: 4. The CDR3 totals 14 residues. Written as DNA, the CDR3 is TGTGCCAGCAGCTTAACAGGGGTAGGTCAGCCCCAGCATTTT. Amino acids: CASSLTGVGQPQHF.

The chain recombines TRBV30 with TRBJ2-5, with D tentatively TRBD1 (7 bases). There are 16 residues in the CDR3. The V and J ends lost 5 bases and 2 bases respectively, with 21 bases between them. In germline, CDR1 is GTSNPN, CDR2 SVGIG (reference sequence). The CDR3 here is CAWSGGSQGGQETQYF. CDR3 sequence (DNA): TGTGCCTGGTCCGGAGGAAGCCAGGGGGGACAAGAGACCCAGTACTTC.

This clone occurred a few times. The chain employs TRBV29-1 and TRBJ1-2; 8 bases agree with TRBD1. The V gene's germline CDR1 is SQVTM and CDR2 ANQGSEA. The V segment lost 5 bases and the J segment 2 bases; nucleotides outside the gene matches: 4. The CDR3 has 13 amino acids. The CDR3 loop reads CSVPWTGNYGYTF. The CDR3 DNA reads TGCAGCGTTCCTTGGACAGGGAACTATGGCTACACCTTC.

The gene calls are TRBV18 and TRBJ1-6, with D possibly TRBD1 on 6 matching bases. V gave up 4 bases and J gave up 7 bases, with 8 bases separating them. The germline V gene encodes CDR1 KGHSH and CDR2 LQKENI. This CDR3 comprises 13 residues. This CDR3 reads CASSLQGNSPLHF. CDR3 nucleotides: TGTGCCAGCTCACTTCAGGGGAATTCACCCCTCCACTTT.

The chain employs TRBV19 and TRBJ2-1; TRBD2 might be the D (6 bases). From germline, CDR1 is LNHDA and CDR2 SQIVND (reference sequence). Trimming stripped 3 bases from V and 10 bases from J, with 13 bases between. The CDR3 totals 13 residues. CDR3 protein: CASSILLGREQFF. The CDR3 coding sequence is TGTGCCAGTAGTATCCTCCTGGGGAGGGAGCAGTTCTTC. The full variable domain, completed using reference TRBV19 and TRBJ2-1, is DGGITQSPKYLFRKEGQNVTLSCEQNLNHDAMYWYRQDPGQGLRLIYYSQIVNDFQKGDIAEGYSVSREKKESFPLTVTSAQKNPTAFYLCASSILLGREQFFGPGTRLTVL.

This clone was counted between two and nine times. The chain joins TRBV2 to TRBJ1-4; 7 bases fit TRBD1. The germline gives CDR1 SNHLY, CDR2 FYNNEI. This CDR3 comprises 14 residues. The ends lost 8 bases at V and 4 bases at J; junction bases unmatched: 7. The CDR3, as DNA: TGTGCCAGCGGATTGGGGACAGTTAATGAAAAACTGTTTTTT. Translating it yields CASGLGTVNEKLFF.

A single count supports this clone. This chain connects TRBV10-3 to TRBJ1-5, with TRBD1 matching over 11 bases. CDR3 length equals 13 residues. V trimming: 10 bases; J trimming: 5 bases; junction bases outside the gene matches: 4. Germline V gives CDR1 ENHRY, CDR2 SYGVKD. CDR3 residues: CATGTGGDQPQHF. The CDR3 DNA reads TGTGCCACCGGGACAGGGGGTGATCAGCCCCAGCATTTT.

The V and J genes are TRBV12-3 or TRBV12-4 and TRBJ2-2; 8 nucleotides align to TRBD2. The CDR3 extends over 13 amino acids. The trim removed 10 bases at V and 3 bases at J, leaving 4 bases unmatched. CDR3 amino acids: CAIRGGYTGELFF. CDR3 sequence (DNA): TGTGCCATCCGGGGGGGCTACACCGGGGAGCTGTTTTTT.

The CDR3 DNA reads as TGCAGCGTTGCCCCCGGGACTACAGTTTCCTCCTACGAGCAGTACTTC. Its protein product is CSVAPGTTVSSYEQYF. This rearrangement joins TRBV29-1 to TRBJ2-7; 7 bases match TRBD2. The V gene end was trimmed by 4 bases and the J gene end by 0 bases; junction bases not matched to a gene: 12. Germline CDR1 reads SQVTM; CDR2 reads ANQGSEA. The CDR3 spans 16 residues.

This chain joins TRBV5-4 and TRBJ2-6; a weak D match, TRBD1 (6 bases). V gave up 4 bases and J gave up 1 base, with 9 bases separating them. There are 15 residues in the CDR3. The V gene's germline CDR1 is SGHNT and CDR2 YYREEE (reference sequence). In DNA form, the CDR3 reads TGTGCCAGCAGCGAACAGGGTTCTGGGGCCAACGTCCTGACTTTC. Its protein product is CASSEQGSGANVLTF.

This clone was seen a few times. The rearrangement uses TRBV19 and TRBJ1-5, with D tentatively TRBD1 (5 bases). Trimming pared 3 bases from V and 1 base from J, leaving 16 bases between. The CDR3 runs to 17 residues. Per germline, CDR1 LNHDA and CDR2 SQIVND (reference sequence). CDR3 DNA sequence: TGTGCCAGTAGTATGTCGAACACCGGGGGAAGCAATCAGCCCCAGCATTTT. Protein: CASSMSNTGGSNQPQHF.

The CDR3 sequence is CAWSVLRNTEAFF. For the CDR3, the DNA is TGTGCCTGGAGTGTGCTCAGAAACACTGAAGCTTTCTTT. The J gene is TRBJ1-1, the V gene TRBV30; unclear D gene. The CDR3 is 13 residues long. V lost 0 bases and J lost 2, with 7 bases in between. Germline values: CDR1 GTSNPN, CDR2 SVGIG (reference sequence).

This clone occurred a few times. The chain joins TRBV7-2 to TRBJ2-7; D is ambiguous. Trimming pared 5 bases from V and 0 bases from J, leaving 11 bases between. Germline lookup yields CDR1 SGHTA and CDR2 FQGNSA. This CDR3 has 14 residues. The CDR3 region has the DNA TGTGCCAGCAGCCAAGGCCCTAGCTCCTACGAGCAGTACTTC. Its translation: CASSQGPSSYEQYF.

CDR3 sequence (DNA): TGTGCCAGCAGCGACCTAATTAGCCTGAACACCGGGGAGCTGTTTTTT. Encoded protein: CASSDLISLNTGELFF. The chain carries TRBV5-4 and TRBJ2-2; D gene uncertain. Trimming took 4 bases from V and 1 from J, leaving 14 bases between them. This CDR3 region has 16 residues. The germline CDR1 and CDR2 sequences are SGHNT and YYREEE (reference sequence).

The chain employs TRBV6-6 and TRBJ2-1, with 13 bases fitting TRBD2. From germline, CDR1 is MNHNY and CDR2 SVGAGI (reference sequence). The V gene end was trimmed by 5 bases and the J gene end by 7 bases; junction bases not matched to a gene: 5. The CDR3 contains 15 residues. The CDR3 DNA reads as TGTGCCAGCAGTCGGCCGGGACTAGCGGGGAATGAGCAGTTCTTC. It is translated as CASSRPGLAGNEQFF.

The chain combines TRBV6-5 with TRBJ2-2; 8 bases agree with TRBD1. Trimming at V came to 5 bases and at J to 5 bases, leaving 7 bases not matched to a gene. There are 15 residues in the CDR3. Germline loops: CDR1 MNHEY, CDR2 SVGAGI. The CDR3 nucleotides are TGTGCCAGCAGTACGCGACAGGGGAGGACCGGGGAGCTGTTTTTT. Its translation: CASSTRQGRTGELFF.

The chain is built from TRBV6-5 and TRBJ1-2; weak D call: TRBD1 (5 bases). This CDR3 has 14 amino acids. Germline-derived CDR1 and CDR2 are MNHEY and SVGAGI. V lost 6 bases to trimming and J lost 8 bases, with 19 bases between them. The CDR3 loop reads CASSRSGGGGGYTF. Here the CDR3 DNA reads TGTGCCAGCAGCCGCAGCGGCGGGGGAGGAGGCTACACCTTC.

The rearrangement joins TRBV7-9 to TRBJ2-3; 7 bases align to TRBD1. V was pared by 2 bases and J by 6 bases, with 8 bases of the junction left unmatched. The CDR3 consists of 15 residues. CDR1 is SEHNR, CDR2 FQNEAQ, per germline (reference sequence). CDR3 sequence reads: CASSLQGVLSDTQYF. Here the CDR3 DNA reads TGTGCCAGCAGCTTACAGGGGGTACTTTCTGATACGCAGTATTTT.

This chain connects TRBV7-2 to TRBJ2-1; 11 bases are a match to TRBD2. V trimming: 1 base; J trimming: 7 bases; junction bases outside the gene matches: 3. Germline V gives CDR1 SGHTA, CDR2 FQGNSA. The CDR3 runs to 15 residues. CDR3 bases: TGTGCCAGCAGCTTAGTAGCGGGGGGGGTTAATGAGCAGTTCTTC. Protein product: CASSLVAGGVNEQFF.